The 16 T cell receptor beta chains given below trace back to one sample, sequenced in a study of human T cells and chemical hapten exposure. Via MiXCR, TCRdb re-called the RACE reads, giving one row per CDR3 protein. The sample has 180,000 or so distinct CDR3 sequences, 20% to 25% seen once; the top ten hold 2.5%. Specified time point: patch test 3, about 24 weeks after DPC sensitization. Treatment defined: therapeutic diphenylcyclopropenone sensitization with weekly scalp DPC. Sequenced material: whole blood, taken in connection with sensitization to the hapten diphenylcyclopropenone (DPC). Receptors originate from a woman aged 40 to 50 with alopecia areata. Some clones in this sample may be carry-over from other donors' samples.

This chain uses TRBV10-3 with TRBJ2-7, with no clear D. V lost 1 base and J 3 bases, leaving 16 bases between the germline ends. Germline CDR1 and CDR2: ENHRY and SYGVKD. The CDR3 extends over 16 amino acids. For the CDR3, the DNA is TGTGCCATCAGTGAGTGGATAACATCCTTCAACTACGAGCAGTACTTC. Its protein product is CAISEWITSFNYEQYF.

The gene calls are TRBV18 and TRBJ2-7; the D gene could be TRBD1 or TRBD2 (5 bases each). This CDR3 contains 13 residues. Germline-derived CDR1 and CDR2 are KGHSH and LQKENI. V was cut by 4 bases and J by 5 bases, with 12 bases left in between. CDR3 nucleotides: TGTGCCAGCTCACGGGACCGGATTAACGAGCAGTACTTC. Translation: CASSRDRINEQYF.

This clonotype occurred many times. The CDR3 sequence is CASSLAGGSSYEQYF. CDR3 nucleotides: TGTGCCAGCAGCTTAGCAGGGGGGAGCTCCTACGAGCAGTACTTC. V usage is TRBV7-2 and J usage is TRBJ2-7, with D tentatively TRBD1 or TRBD2 (6 bases each). The germline V gene encodes CDR1 SGHTA and CDR2 FQGNSA. This CDR3 contains 15 residues. V lost 0 bases, J lost 0 bases, and 9 bases lay in between.

This clonotype turned up a few times. The rearrangement uses TRBV6-2 or TRBV6-3 and TRBJ1-5; maybe TRBD1 (6 bases). The CDR3 sequence is 15 residues long. Germline CDR1 MNHEY, CDR2 SVGEGT. Deletions cut 6 bases from V and 0 bases from J, with 12 bases between. Here the CDR3 DNA reads TGTGCCAGCAGATCGGACAGCTATAGCAATCAGCCCCAGCATTTT. It yields the protein CASRSDSYSNQPQHF.

The chain carries TRBV5-1 and TRBJ2-1; 7 positions match TRBD1. V lost 0 bases to trimming and J lost 0 bases; unmatched junction nucleotides: 3. This CDR3 has 16 amino acids. Looked up from germline, CDR1 is SGHRS and CDR2 is YFSETQ. CDR3 sequence (DNA): TGCGCCAGCAGCTTGGGGGGACAGAGCTCCTACAATGAGCAGTTCTTC. It yields the protein CASSLGGQSSYNEQFF.

This clonotype has a count of ten or more. The chain links TRBV24-1 to TRBJ2-6; D gene unclear. V lost 3 bases and J 0 bases, leaving 5 bases between the germline ends. CDR1 and CDR2 (germline): KGHDR, SFDVKD. This CDR3 contains 15 residues. As DNA, the CDR3 is TGTGCCACCAGTGATGGCACCTCTGGGGCCAACGTCCTGACTTTC. Its translation is CATSDGTSGANVLTF.

V gene TRBV25-1 combines with J gene TRBJ2-3, with 8 bases that match TRBD2. Germline lookup yields CDR1 MGHDK and CDR2 SYGVNS. V lost 4 bases and J lost 4; bases outside the gene matches: 10. CDR3 length: 16 amino acids. The CDR3 loop reads CASSGQNGRGADTQYF. The CDR3 region has the DNA TGTGCCAGCAGTGGACAGAACGGGAGGGGCGCAGATACGCAGTATTTT.

This clonotype was counted at least ten times. This sequence joins TRBV5-4 and TRBJ2-7; TRBD1 or TRBD2 may be the D gene (5 bases each). Germline-derived CDR1 and CDR2 are SGHNT and YYREEE (reference sequence). The germline V and J ends were trimmed by 2 bases and 5 bases, with 17 bases remaining between them. This CDR3 has 15 residues. CDR3 bases: TGTGCCAGCAGCTTAAGCCCGGGACCCTACAACGAGCAGTACTTC. It codes for CASSLSPGPYNEQYF. The complete variable domain, with remaining parts taken from reference TRBV5-4 and TRBJ2-7, reads ETGVTQSPTHLIKTRGQQVTLRCSSQSGHNTVSWYQQALGQGPQFIFQYYREEENGRGNFPPRFSGLQFPNYSSELNVNALELDDSALYLCASSLSPGPYNEQYFGPGTRLTVT.

CDR3 sequence: CASSWGQGPPDTQYF. CDR3 coding DNA: TGTGCCAGCAGCTGGGGACAGGGCCCTCCAGATACGCAGTATTTT. The genes are TRBV5-4 and TRBJ2-3; 9 nucleotides align to TRBD1. Germline-derived CDR1 and CDR2 are SGHNT and YYREEE (reference sequence). Germline trimming cut 3 bases from V and 4 bases from J; bases unmatched to any gene: 6. This CDR3 has 15 amino acids. Full variable domain (missing parts from reference TRBV5-4 and TRBJ2-3): ETGVTQSPTHLIKTRGQQVTLRCSSQSGHNTVSWYQQALGQGPQFIFQYYREEENGRGNFPPRFSGLQFPNYSSELNVNALELDDSALYLCASSWGQGPPDTQYFGPGTRLTVL.

Many counts were recorded for this clonotype. V usage is TRBV10-3 and J usage is TRBJ2-7, with 10 bases that match TRBD1. The CDR3 length is 14 residues. Germline V gene lookup returns CDR1 ENHRY and CDR2 SYGVKD. The ends lost 11 bases at V and 3 bases at J; junction bases unmatched: 10. CDR3 nucleotide sequence: TGTGCCGCCTCCGGGACAGGGGATGGCTACGAGCAGTACTTC. Encoded protein: CAASGTGDGYEQYF.

The V call is TRBV6-2 or TRBV6-3, the J call TRBJ2-7, with D possibly TRBD2 on 5 matching bases. Germline V lookup: CDR1 MNHEY, CDR2 SVGEGT. V shed 2 bases and J shed 3 bases, with 17 bases lying between them. The CDR3 runs to 16 residues. CDR3 region: CASSYIPEGTHYEQYF. CDR3 DNA sequence: TGTGCCAGCAGTTACATCCCTGAGGGTACCCACTACGAGCAGTACTTC.

This clonotype was counted ten times or more. This chain connects TRBV6-6 to TRBJ1-6, with no clear D. This CDR3 spans 14 amino acids. V was clipped by 4 bases and J by 5 bases, with 9 bases between them. From germline, CDR1 is MNHNY and CDR2 SVGAGI (reference sequence). The CDR3 reads CASSFTENNSPLHF. The CDR3 region has the DNA TGTGCCAGCAGTTTTACAGAAAATAATTCACCCCTCCACTTT.

This clonotype was counted a few times. The V gene is TRBV2, the J gene TRBJ1-5, with a tentative D call TRBD1 (5 bases). The CDR3 spans 15 residues. Trimming cost V 4 bases and J 4 bases, with 14 bases left between them. Per germline, CDR1 SNHLY and CDR2 FYNNEI. The CDR3 reads CASSGPQGRNQPQHF. CDR3 DNA: TGTGCCAGCAGTGGGCCGCAGGGTCGGAATCAGCCCCAGCATTTT.

This clonotype has just a few counts. The rearrangement joins TRBV7-2 to TRBJ2-3; D ambiguous. The CDR3 covers 13 residues. The V end lost 7 bases, the J end lost 3 bases, and 11 bases lay between the germline ends. In germline, CDR1 is SGHTA, CDR2 FQGNSA. The CDR3, as DNA: TGTGCCAGCAACCCTTACGGAACAGATACGCAGTATTTT. It yields the protein CASNPYGTDTQYF.

The chain combines TRBV20-1 with TRBJ1-2; 8 bases match TRBD1. V lost 1 base, J lost 4 bases, and 8 bases stayed unmatched. In germline, CDR1 is DFQATT, CDR2 SNEGSKA (reference sequence). CDR3 size: 15 residues. CDR3 DNA: TGCAGTGCTAGAGTAGGCAGGGGGCGAGGCTATGGCTACACCTTC. This gives the protein CSARVGRGRGYGYTF.

Of note for this clonotype: A read error is possible here, since a much larger clone lies one base away. The chain carries TRBV28 and TRBJ1-2; D is undetermined. The CDR3 loop spans 14 amino acids. Trimming took off 6 bases at V and 6 bases at J, with 17 bases between the two ends. Germline CDR1 MDHEN, CDR2 SYDVKM. In DNA, the CDR3 is TGTGCCAGCAGCCCCGTGAGGTTAAATGATGGCTACACCTTC. Translating gives CASSPVRLNDGYTF.